This T cell receptor beta chain was identified during a study of CD8+ T cells in alopecia areata. Isolated RNA was reverse transcribed into cDNA used as the sequencing template. Sequencing was performed with immunoSEQ multiplex PCR; in TCRdb, only in-frame clones are kept and a portion is missing. The data hold more than 150,000 clones, with about 50% observed a single time. CDR3 length: 16 amino acids. V lost 4 bases, J lost 4 bases, and 20 bases lay in between. CDR1 is SGHRS, CDR2 YFSETQ, per germline. The sample here was CD8+ T cells sorted from blood, taken at week 0. The TCR sequence derives from a human donor with alopecia areata. J is TRBJ1-2 and V is TRBV5-1; TRBD1 is a possible D gene (6 bases). CDR3: CASSPGIPTGGYGYTF. The CDR3 DNA is TGCGCCAGCAGCCCAGGGATACCGACAGGTGGCTATGGCTACACCTTC. Using reference TRBV5-1 and TRBJ1-2 for the parts outside the CDR3, the full variable domain is KAGVTQTPRYLIKTRGQQVTLSCSPISGHRSVSWYQQTPGQGLQFLFEYFSETQRNKGNFPGRFSGRQFSNSRSEMNVSTLELGDSALYLCASSPGIPTGGYGYTFGSGTRLTVV.